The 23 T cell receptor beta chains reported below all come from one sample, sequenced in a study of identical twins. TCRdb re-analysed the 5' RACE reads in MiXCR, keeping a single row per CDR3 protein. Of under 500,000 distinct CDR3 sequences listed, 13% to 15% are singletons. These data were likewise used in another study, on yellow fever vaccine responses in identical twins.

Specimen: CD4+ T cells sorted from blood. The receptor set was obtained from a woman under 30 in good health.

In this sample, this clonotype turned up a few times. CDR3 in DNA: TGTGCCAGCAGTTACGGCGAGGTGACCCAGTACTTC. Residues: CASSYGEVTQYF. The chain links TRBV6-2 or TRBV6-3 to TRBJ2-5, with no clear D. Germline CDR1 reads MNHEY; CDR2 reads SVGEGT. V lost 2 bases, J lost 7 bases, and 8 bases lay in between. The CDR3 length is 12 residues.

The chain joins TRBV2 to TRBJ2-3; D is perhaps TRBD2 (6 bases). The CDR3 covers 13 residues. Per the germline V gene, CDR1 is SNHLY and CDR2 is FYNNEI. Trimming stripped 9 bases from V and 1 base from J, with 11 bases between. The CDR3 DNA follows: TGTGCCAGGGCGGGGCTTCGCACAGATACGCAGTATTTT. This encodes CARAGLRTDTQYF.

Written as DNA, the CDR3 is TGTGCCAGCAGTGAACAGGGTTCCACCGGGGAGCTGTTTTTT. This translates into CASSEQGSTGELFF. This rearrangement joins TRBV25-1 to TRBJ2-2, with D possibly TRBD1 on 5 matching bases. The CDR3 length is 14 residues. The V end lost 2 bases, the J end lost 4 bases, and 8 bases lay between the germline ends. Germline-derived CDR1 and CDR2 are MGHDK and SYGVNS.

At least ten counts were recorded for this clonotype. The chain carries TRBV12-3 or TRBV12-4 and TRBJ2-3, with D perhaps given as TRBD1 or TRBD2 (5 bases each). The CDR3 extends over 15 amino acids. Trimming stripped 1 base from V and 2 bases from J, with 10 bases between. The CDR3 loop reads CASSLEGRDTDTQYF. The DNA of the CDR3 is TGTGCCAGCAGTTTAGAGGGACGAGACACAGATACGCAGTATTTT.

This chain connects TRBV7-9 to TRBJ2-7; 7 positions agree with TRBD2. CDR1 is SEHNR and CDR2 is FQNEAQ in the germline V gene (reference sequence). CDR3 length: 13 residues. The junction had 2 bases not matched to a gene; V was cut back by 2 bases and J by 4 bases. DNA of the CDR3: TGTGCCAGCAGCTTATTGGGAGGGTACGAGCAGTACTTC. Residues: CASSLLGGYEQYF.

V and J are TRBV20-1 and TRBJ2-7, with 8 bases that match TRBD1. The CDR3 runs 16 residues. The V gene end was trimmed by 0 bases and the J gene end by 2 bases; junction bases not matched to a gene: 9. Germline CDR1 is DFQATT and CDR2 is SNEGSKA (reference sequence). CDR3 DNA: TGCAGTGCTAGAGATGCCGGGACAGGCTTGACCTACGAGCAGTACTTC. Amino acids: CSARDAGTGLTYEQYF.

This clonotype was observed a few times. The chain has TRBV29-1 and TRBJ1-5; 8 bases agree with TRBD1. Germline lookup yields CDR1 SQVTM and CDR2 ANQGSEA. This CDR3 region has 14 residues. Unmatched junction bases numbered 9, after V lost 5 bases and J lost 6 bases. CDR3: CSVRLTGAGQPQHF. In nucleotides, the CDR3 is TGCAGCGTTCGACTGACAGGGGCTGGTCAGCCCCAGCATTTT.

The DNA for the CDR3 is TGTGCCAGCAGTTACGACGTCGGGGCCATTTACAATGAGCAGTTCTTC. It codes for CASSYDVGAIYNEQFF. The chain links TRBV6-5 to TRBJ2-1; D could derive from TRBD1 or TRBD2 (5 bases each). The CDR3 runs 16 residues. V lost 2 bases, J lost 4 bases, and 15 bases lay in between. Germline CDR1 and CDR2: MNHEY and SVGAGI.

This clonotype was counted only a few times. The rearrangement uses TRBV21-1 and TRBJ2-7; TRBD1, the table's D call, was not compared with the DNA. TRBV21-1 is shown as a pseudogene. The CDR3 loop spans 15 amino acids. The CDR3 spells CASSHQLQGSYEQYF. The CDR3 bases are TGTGCCAGCAGCCACCAACTACAGGGTTCCTACGAGCAGTACTTC.

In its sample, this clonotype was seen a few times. This CDR3 reads CASSPRDRVNTGELFF. CDR3 nucleotides: TGTGCCAGCTCACCTCGGGACAGAGTTAACACCGGGGAGCTGTTTTTT. The chain combines TRBV18 with TRBJ2-2; 7 bases fit TRBD1. The CDR3 spans 16 residues. V shed 3 bases and J 2 bases; nucleotides not matched to a gene: 6. Looked up from germline, CDR1 is KGHSH and CDR2 is LQKENI.

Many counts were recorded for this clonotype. CDR3 DNA sequence: TGCGCCAGCAGCCAAGCGGGCGGGGCATACAATGAGCAGTTCTTC. Translation gives CASSQAGGAYNEQFF. V and J are TRBV5-1 and TRBJ2-1, with D perhaps TRBD2 (6 bases). This CDR3 is 15 amino acids long. Germline V CDR1 and CDR2: SGHRS, YFSETQ. V was shortened by 4 bases and J by 4 bases, with 15 bases between the two germline ends. Looking up the rest from reference TRBV5-1 and TRBJ2-1 gives the full variable domain: KAGVTQTPRYLIKTRGQQVTLSCSPISGHRSVSWYQQTPGQGLQFLFEYFSETQRNKGNFPGRFSGRQFSNSRSEMNVSTLELGDSALYLCASSQAGGAYNEQFFGPGTRLTVL.

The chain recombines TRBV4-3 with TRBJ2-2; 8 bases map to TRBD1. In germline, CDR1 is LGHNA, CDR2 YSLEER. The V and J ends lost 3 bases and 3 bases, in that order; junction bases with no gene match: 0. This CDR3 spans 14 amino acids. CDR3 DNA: TGCGCCAGCAGCCAGACAGGGGACACCGGGGAGCTGTTTTTT. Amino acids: CASSQTGDTGELFF.

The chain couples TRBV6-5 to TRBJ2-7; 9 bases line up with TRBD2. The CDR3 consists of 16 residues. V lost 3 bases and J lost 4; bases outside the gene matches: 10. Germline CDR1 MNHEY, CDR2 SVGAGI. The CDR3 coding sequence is TGTGCCAGCAGTTATCAAAAAGTAGCGGGAGATTACGAGCAGTACTTC. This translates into CASSYQKVAGDYEQYF.

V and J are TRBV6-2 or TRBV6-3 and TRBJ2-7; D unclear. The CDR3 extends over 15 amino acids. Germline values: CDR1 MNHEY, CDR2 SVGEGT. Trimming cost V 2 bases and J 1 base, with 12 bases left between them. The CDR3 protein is CASSYDSYHSYEQYF. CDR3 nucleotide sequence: TGTGCCAGCAGTTACGACTCCTACCATTCCTACGAGCAGTACTTC.

CDR3 amino acids: CASSYSAGGKQFF. DNA of the CDR3: TGTGCCAGCAGTTACTCCGCGGGGGGCAAGCAGTTCTTC. The chain links TRBV6-2 or TRBV6-3 to TRBJ2-1; TRBD2 matches 8 bases. The CDR3 has 13 residues. The germline gives CDR1 MNHEY, CDR2 SVGEGT. The V and J ends lost 0 bases and 11 bases, in that order; junction bases with no gene match: 3.

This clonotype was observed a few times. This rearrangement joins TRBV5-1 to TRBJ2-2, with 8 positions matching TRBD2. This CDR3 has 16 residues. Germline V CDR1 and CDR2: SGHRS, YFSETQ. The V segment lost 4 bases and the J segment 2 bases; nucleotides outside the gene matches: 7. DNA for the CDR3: TGCGCCAGCAGCGGAGGAGTAGCGGGAAACACCGGGGAGCTGTTTTTT. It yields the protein CASSGGVAGNTGELFF.

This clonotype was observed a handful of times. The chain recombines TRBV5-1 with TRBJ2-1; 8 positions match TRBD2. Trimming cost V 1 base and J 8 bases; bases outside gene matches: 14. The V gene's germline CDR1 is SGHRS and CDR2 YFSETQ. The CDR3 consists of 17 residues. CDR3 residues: CASSLIPGSGSRDEQFF. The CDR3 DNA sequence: TGCGCCAGCAGCTTGATTCCTGGCAGCGGGAGCAGAGATGAGCAGTTCTTC.

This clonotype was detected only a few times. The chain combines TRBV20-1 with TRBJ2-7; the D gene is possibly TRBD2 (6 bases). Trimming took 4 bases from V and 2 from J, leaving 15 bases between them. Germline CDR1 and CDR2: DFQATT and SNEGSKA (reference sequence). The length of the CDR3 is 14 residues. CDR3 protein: CSATLSGVPYEQYF. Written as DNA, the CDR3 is TGCAGTGCTACTCTTTCGGGAGTTCCCTACGAGCAGTACTTC.

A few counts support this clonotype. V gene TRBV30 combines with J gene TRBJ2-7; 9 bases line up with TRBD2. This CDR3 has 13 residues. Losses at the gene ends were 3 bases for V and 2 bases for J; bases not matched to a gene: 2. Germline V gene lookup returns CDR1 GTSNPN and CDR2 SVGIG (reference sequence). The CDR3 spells CAWRLAGTYEQYF. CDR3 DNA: TGTGCCTGGAGGCTAGCGGGAACCTACGAGCAGTACTTC.

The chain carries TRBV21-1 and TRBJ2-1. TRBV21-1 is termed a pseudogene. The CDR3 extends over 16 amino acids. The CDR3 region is CASSKSWVETDNEQFF. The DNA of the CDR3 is TGTGCCAGCAGCAAAAGTTGGGTGGAGACGGACAATGAGCAGTTCTTC.

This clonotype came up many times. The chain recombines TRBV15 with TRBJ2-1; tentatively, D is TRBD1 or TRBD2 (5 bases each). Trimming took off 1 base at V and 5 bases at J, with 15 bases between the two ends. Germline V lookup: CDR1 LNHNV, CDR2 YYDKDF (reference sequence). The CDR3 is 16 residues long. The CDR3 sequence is CATSRVLGVGDNEQFF. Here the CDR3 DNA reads TGTGCCACCAGCAGAGTTCTAGGGGTGGGGGACAATGAGCAGTTCTTC.

CDR3 in DNA: TGTGCCAGCAGGGGTCGGGGACAGGGGAAGAGCTCCTACGAGCAGTACTTC. It codes for CASRGRGQGKSSYEQYF. The chain couples TRBV28 to TRBJ2-7; 10 nucleotides match TRBD1. Trimming removed 6 bases from V and 0 bases from J; junction bases left unmatched: 11. CDR3 length equals 17 residues. The germline gives CDR1 MDHEN, CDR2 SYDVKM.

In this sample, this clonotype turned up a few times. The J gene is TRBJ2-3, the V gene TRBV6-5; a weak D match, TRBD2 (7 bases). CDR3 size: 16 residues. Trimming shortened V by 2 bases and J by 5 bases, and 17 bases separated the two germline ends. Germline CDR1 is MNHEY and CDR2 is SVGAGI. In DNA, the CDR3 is TGTGCCAGCAGTTACCGCGGGGGCCACGGGGGAGATACGCAGTATTTT. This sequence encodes CASSYRGGHGGDTQYF.